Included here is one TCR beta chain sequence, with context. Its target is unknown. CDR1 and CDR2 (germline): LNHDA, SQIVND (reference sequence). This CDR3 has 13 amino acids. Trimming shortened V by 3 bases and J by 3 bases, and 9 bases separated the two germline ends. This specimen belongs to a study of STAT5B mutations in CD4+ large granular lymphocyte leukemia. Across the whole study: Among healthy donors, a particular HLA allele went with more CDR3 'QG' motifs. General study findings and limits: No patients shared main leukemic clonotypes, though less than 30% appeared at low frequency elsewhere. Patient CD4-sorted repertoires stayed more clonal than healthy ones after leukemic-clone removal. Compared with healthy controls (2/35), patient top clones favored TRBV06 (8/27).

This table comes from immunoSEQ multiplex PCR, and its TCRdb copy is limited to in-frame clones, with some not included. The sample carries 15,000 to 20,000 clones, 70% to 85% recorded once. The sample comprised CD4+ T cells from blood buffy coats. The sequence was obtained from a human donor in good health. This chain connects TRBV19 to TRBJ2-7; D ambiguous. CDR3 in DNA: TGTGCCAGTAGTATTGTGACGGGCTACGAGCAGTACTTC. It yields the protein CASSIVTGYEQYF.